A selection of T cell receptor beta chains follows, all from one sample in a study of blood T cells in healthy people across ages. In TCRdb, the 5' RACE reads were re-called with MiXCR into one record per CDR3 protein. Of around 1,700,000 distinct CDR3 sequences listed, 28% are singletons. Input material: blood. These receptors were collected from a woman in her thirties in good health. Each CDR3 is given with its conserved first and last residue. D genes are given only for firm matches. Some rows have no size entry. The others give once, few or many, or a class for an expanded clone.

>TRBJ2-3|.|TRBV29-1|TRBD2
TGCAGCGTTGAAGCAAGGTTCGGGACTAGCGGCACAGATACGCAGTGTTTT
CSVEARFGTSGTDTQCF
>TRBJ2-6|.|TRBV2|.
TGTGCCAGCACCCGGGCCTTCTCTGGGGCCAACGTCCTGACTTTC
CASTRAFSGANVLTF
>TRBJ2-3|.|TRBV7-9|.
TGTGCCAACAGCGCTCCCCCTTCGGGGACAGATACGCAGTATTTT
CANSAPPSGTDTQYF
>TRBJ2-3|.|TRBV6-2/TRBV6-3|TRBD2
TGTGCCAGCAGATTGCGGGGGAGCCCAGATACGCAGTATTTT
CASRLRGSPDTQYF
>TRBJ2-5|few|TRBV20-1|TRBD1
TGCAGTCTGGGGGGACAGGGCCGCCAAGAGACCCAGTACTTC
CSLGGQGRQETQYF
>TRBJ2-7|few|TRBV20-1|TRBD2
TGCAGTGCTAGAGTGGGGCGGGGGGACCCCCTGAAAGTGCAGTACTTC
CSARVGRGDPLKVQYF
>TRBJ2-5|few|TRBV7-2|.
TGTACCAGCAGCTTAGCGGTGGTTCGGGAGACCCAGTACTTC
CTSSLAVVRETQYF
>TRBJ2-7|many|TRBV7-2|.
TGTGCCAGCAGCTTAGGTTCGGGTTCCAGCTCCTACGAGCAGTACTTC
CASSLGSGSSSYEQYF
>TRBJ2-5|.|TRBV9|TRBD1
TGTGCCAGCAGCGTAGACCCACAGGGGGCGGGGGAGACCCAGTACTTC
CASSVDPQGAGETQYF
>TRBJ1-1|.|TRBV29-1|.
TGCAGCGTTGAATCACTACCTCCCGACAGACTGAACACTGAAGCTTTCTTT
CSVESLPPDRLNTEAFF
>TRBJ2-6|.|TRBV24-1|TRBD1
TGTGCCACCAGTGGCCCGACAGGGGTCTCTTCTGGGGCCGACGTCCTGACTTTC
CATSGPTGVSSGADVLTF
>TRBJ1-4|few|TRBV4-1|.
TGCGCCAGCAGCCAAGGGTCGGGGAATAAAAAACTGTTTTTT
CASSQGSGNKKLFF
>TRBJ1-1|.|TRBV7-9|.
TGTGCCAGCAGCTTTTCTGCGTTTAGGAACACTGAAGCTTTCTTT
CASSFSAFRNTEAFF
>TRBJ1-1|.|TRBV27|TRBD1
TGTGCCAGCAGACAGAACAGGGGAGGAGCCACTGAAGCTTTCTTT
CASRQNRGGATEAFF
>TRBJ2-5|many|TRBV20-1|.
TGCAGTGTCCCGGAAGAGACCCAGTACTTC
CSVPEETQYF
>TRBJ2-7|few|TRBV7-9|TRBD2
TGTGCCAGAAGTGTTAGCGGGGTATACGAGCAGTACTTC
CARSVSGVYEQYF
>TRBJ1-4|many|TRBV4-3|.
TGCGCCAGCAGCCAAGACGGAGGGGAAAAACTGTTTTTT
CASSQDGGEKLFF
>TRBJ2-7|many|TRBV12-3/TRBV12-4|.
TGTGCCAGCAGAGCCGGGCCCTTGACGACCTACGAGCAGTACTTC
CASRAGPLTTYEQYF
>TRBJ2-1|.|TRBV5-1|.
TGCGCCAGCAGCTCGGGACTCTCTTTCATCGATGAGCAGTTCTTC
CASSSGLSFIDEQFF
>TRBJ1-1|few|TRBV7-3|TRBD1
TGTGCCAGCAGCTTAAATCCGACAGGGGGCACTGAAGCTTTCTTT
CASSLNPTGGTEAFF
>TRBJ2-3|.|TRBV5-5|.
TGTGCCGGCAGCTTGGAGGAACCCACAGATACGCAGTATTTT
CAGSLEEPTDTQYF
>TRBJ2-4|few|TRBV25-1|TRBD1
TGTGCCAGCAGTGCCGACCCTCTTCCGGACAGGAAGTACTTC
CASSADPLPDRKYF
>TRBJ2-1|few|TRBV5-1|TRBD2
TGCGCCAGCAGCTTGAGCCCGGGGACTAGCGGCAATGAGCAGTTCTTC
CASSLSPGTSGNEQFF
>TRBJ2-4|.|TRBV20-1|.
TGCAGTGCTAGGGGCAGCGGCGTTCCGGGGATGGATGAGCAGTACTTC
CSARGSGVPGMDEQYF
>TRBJ2-7|.|TRBV5-1|TRBD2
TGCGCTACGGCCCGGACTAGCGGGGGGAACGAGCAGTACTTC
CATARTSGGNEQYF
>TRBJ2-3|few|TRBV3-1|.
TGTGCCAGCAGCCAAGTTACGGGAATCACAGATACGCAGTATTTT
CASSQVTGITDTQYF
>TRBJ1-1|.|TRBV20-1|.
TGCAGTGCTAGGGTTACGGGCCCTGGGGACACTGAAGCTTTCTTT
CSARVTGPGDTEAFF